Below are 9 T cell receptor beta chains sequenced from a single sample in a study of blood T cell repertoires in COVID-19. Assay used: immunoSEQ multiplex PCR; TCRdb lists only in-frame clones, some missing. This sample yields some 110,000 clones, of which 80% are seen a single time; approximately 16% belongs to the top ten. Sequencing used peripheral blood. These TCRs come from a man between 60 and 75 years old with active or convalescent COVID-19.

Details on this clone: This same CDR3 is encoded by further DNA sequences in the sample. The chain has TRBV6-5 and TRBJ2-7; D is unresolved. The germline V and J ends were trimmed by 3 bases and 1 base, with 7 bases remaining between them. Germline V gene sequence: CDR1 MNHEY, CDR2 SVGAGI. The CDR3 covers 13 residues. The chain's CDR3 is CASSYRSSYEQYF. CDR3 DNA: TGTGCCAGCAGTTATAGAAGTTCCTACGAGCAGTACTTC.

V is TRBV19 and J is TRBJ2-5, with 7 bases lining up with TRBD1. Germline V gene lookup returns CDR1 LNHDA and CDR2 SQIVND (reference sequence). The CDR3 extends over 14 amino acids. The J segment lost 2 bases and the V segment lost 5 bases, leaving 5 bases of the junction unmatched. The CDR3 sequence: CASSEPGQQETQYF. CDR3 in DNA: TGTGCCAGTAGTGAACCGGGACAGCAAGAGACCCAGTACTTC.

The chain is built from TRBV2 and TRBJ2-3; TRBD1 matches at 8 bases. J was trimmed by 5 bases and V by 6 bases; bases with no gene match: 7. CDR1 SNHLY and CDR2 FYNNEI come from the germline V gene. This CDR3 is 14 amino acids long. The CDR3 spells CASRVQGALDTQYF. CDR3 in DNA: TGTGCCAGCAGGGTCCAGGGGGCATTAGATACGCAGTATTTT.

This clone was recorded once. The genes are TRBV7-2 and TRBJ2-2, with 9 bases that match TRBD2. The V gene's germline CDR1 is SGHTA and CDR2 FQGNSA. Germline trimming cut 3 bases from V and 6 bases from J; bases unmatched to any gene: 5. The CDR3 runs to 15 residues. In nucleotides, the CDR3 is TGTGCCAGCAGCTTGCTTAGCGGGAGAGCCGGGGAGCTGTTTTTT. Translated: CASSLLSGRAGELFF.

The chain combines TRBV10-3 with TRBJ1-4; D is perhaps TRBD1 (6 bases). The CDR3 totals 16 residues. The V end was cut by 0 bases, the J end by 3 bases, with 11 bases between. Germline-derived CDR1 and CDR2 are ENHRY and SYGVKD. Here the CDR3 reads CAISESRGGSNEKLFF. The CDR3 bases are TGTGCCATCAGTGAGTCGAGGGGGGGCTCTAATGAAAAACTGTTTTTT.

The chain employs TRBV27 and TRBJ1-1; TRBD1 might be the D (6 bases). V lost 2 bases, J lost 0 bases, and 7 bases lay in between. The germline V gene has CDR1 MNHEY and CDR2 SMNVEV (reference sequence). The CDR3 loop spans 14 amino acids. DNA for the CDR3: TGTGCCAGCAGTTTAAACAGGGTGAACACTGAAGCTTTCTTT. It translates to CASSLNRVNTEAFF.

The chain joins TRBV7-2 to TRBJ1-5; D may be TRBD1 (6 bases). V was cut by 6 bases and J by 1 base, with 10 bases left in between. CDR3 size: 14 residues. Germline lookup yields CDR1 SGHTA and CDR2 FQGNSA. The CDR3 loop is CASSSQGSNQPQHF. CDR3 DNA sequence: TGTGCCAGCAGTTCGCAGGGGAGCAATCAGCCCCAGCATTTT.

Here the CDR3 reads CASSQDRVNYGYTF. Written as DNA, the CDR3 is TGTGCCAGCAGCCAGGACAGGGTGAACTATGGCTACACCTTC. The chain joins TRBV7-2 to TRBJ1-2, with 8 bases identical to TRBD1. The CDR3 runs to 14 residues. After removal of 5 bases from V and 2 bases from J, the junction contained 4 bases not matched to a gene. CDR1 is SGHTA, CDR2 FQGNSA, per germline.

The rearrangement links TRBV12-3 or TRBV12-4 to TRBJ2-1, with D perhaps TRBD1 (6 bases). The CDR3 is made up of 12 amino acids. Trimming shortened V by 3 bases and J by 10 bases, and 10 bases separated the two germline ends. CDR3 nucleotides: TGTGCCAGCAGTTTGGGACATGGGGAGCAGTTCTTC. Its protein is CASSLGHGEQFF.